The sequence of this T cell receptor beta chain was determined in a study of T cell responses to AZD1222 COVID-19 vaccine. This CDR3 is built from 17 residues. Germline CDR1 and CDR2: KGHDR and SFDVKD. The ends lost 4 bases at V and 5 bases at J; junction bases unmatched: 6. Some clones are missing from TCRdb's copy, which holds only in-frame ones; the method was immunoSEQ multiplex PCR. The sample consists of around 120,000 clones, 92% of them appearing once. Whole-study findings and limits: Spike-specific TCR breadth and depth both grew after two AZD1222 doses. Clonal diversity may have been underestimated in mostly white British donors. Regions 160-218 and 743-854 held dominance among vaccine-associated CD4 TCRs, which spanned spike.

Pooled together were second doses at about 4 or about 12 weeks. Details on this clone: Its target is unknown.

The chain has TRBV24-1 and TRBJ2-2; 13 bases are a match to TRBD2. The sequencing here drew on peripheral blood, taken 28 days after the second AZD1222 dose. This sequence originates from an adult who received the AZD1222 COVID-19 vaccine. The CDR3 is CATSDPGLAGVTGELFF. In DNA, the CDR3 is TGTGCCACCAGTGACCCCGGACTAGCGGGAGTGACCGGGGAGCTGTTTTTT.